This TCR beta chain came from a study of blood T cell repertoires in COVID-19. Across the whole study: Nucleic acid was either cDNA or gDNA, and it came from T cells, B-cell-depleted T cells, or PBMCs.

The table came from immunoSEQ multiplex PCR; TCRdb's copy has only in-frame clones and leaves some out. The data show approximately 170,000 clones, roughly four fifths seen once. Trimming removed 0 bases from V and 3 bases from J; junction bases left unmatched: 3. Looked up from germline, CDR1 is SGHRS and CDR2 is YFSETQ. The CDR3 runs to 15 residues. The Seattle patients joined while their infection was active and were tracked longitudinally afterward. The chain joins TRBV5-1 to TRBJ2-1; 7 nucleotides line up with TRBD1. This sequence was found in a woman between 70 and 85 years old with COVID-19, enrolled during active disease. What was sequenced was peripheral blood. In nucleotides, the CDR3 is TGCGCCAGCAGCTTGGGACAGGGCTTCTACAATGAGCAGTTCTTC. Translation gives CASSLGQGFYNEQFF.